This TCR beta chain was identified during a study of tumor and adjacent non-tumor tissue in lung cancer. The wider study: Aged about 30 to 85 years, patients included approximately 11 men and 4 to 6 women with stage I to III disease.

The template was RNA from unsorted bulk tissue. This non-tumor lung sample came from over 3 cm beyond the tumor edge. This clonotype was seen a handful of times. A modified ARM-PCR protocol with three rounds of nested PCR amplified TCRbeta. TCRdb re-called the multiplex PCR reads with MiXCR, one entry per CDR3 protein. Of more than 45,000 distinct CDR3 sequences in the sample, under 75% were seen once. Source material: distant non-tumor lung tissue. The receptor was isolated from a woman aged 70-85 years with non-small cell lung cancer.

The DNA for the CDR3 is TGTGCCAGCAGCTTAGACACAGGGGGAGACCATGGGCAGTTCTTC. It yields the protein CASSLDTGGDHGQFF. The V gene is TRBV11-3, the J gene TRBJ2-1; 8 bases align to TRBD1. Germline values: CDR1 SGHNT, CDR2 YENEEA. This CDR3 is 15 amino acids long. The V and J ends lost 0 bases and 12 bases, in that order; junction bases with no gene match: 10.